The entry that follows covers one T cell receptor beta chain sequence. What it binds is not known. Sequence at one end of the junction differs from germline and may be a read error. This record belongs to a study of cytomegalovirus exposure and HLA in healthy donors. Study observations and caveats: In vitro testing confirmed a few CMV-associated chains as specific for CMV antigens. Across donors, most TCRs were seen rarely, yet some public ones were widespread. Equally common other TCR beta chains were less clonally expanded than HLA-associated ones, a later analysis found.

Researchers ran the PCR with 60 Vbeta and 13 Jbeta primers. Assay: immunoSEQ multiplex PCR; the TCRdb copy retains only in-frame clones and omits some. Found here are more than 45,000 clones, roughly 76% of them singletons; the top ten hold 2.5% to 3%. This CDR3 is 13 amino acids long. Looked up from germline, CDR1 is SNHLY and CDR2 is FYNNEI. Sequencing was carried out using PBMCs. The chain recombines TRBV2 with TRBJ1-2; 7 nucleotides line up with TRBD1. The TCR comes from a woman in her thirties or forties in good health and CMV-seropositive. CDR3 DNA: TGTGCCAGCAGGGAAGGGACAGCCTATGGCTACACCTTC. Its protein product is CASREGTAYGYTF.